A single sample is the source of the 13 T cell receptor beta chains below, sequenced in a study of T-cell reconstitution after alpha-beta-depleted transplantation in children. Preparation of the TCRbeta library used unique molecular identifiers. MiXCR, run by TCRdb on the PCR reads, gives a single entry per CDR3 protein. The profile shows around 250,000 distinct CDR3 sequences, nearly 10% of them singletons. Sequencing was performed on PBMCs from the stem cell graft donor, taken from the stem cell graft. All receptors come from a human donor who donated a stem cell graft to a child with SCID.

V and J are TRBV29-1 and TRBJ2-5; D unclear. V dropped 4 bases and J dropped 9 bases, with 18 bases sitting between them. The CDR3 covers 13 residues. The germline V gene has CDR1 SQVTM and CDR2 ANQGSEA. CDR3 bases: TGCAGCGTTGTGCGCGCCAAGGGCGAGGCCCAGTACTTC. It encodes CSVVRAKGEAQYF.

This chain connects TRBV5-6 to TRBJ2-2, with D possibly TRBD1 on 5 matching bases. Germline V gives CDR1 SGHDT, CDR2 YYEEEE. The CDR3 covers 15 residues. With 4 bases removed from V and 2 bases from J, the gap between germline ends came to 12 bases. CDR3 sequence: CASSPWQGNTGELFF. The CDR3 nucleotides read TGTGCCAGCAGCCCCTGGCAGGGTAACACCGGGGAGCTGTTTTTT.

This clonotype was detected only a few times. This chain joins TRBV4-1 and TRBJ1-5; D not certain. The CDR3 is 19 amino acids. Between the trimmed V and J ends, which lost 0 bases and 0 bases, there was a span of 18 bases. Germline CDR1 MGHRA, CDR2 YSYEKL. As DNA, the CDR3 is TGCGCCAGCAGCCAAGATGTGAAGCGGAGTCGCTATAGCAATCAGCCCCAGCATTTT. Translated: CASSQDVKRSRYSNQPQHF.

The genes are TRBV20-1 and TRBJ2-7; TRBD1 matches at 7 bases. CDR1 DFQATT and CDR2 SNEGSKA come from the germline V gene (reference sequence). With 0 bases clipped from V and 4 bases from J, the junction kept 3 bases outside the gene matches. The CDR3 consists of 13 residues. As DNA, the CDR3 is TGCAGTGCTAGAGATTGGGACAGTTACGAGCAGTACTTC. Translated, it gives CSARDWDSYEQYF.

This clonotype showed up many times. The V gene is TRBV14, the J gene TRBJ2-1; D possibly uses TRBD1 or TRBD2 (6 bases each). V lost 1 base to trimming and J lost 3 bases, with 13 bases between them. Looked up from germline, CDR1 is SGHDN and CDR2 is FVKESK. This CDR3 is built from 16 residues. This CDR3 is CASSQGSGAIYNEQFF. DNA of the CDR3: TGTGCCAGCAGCCAAGGGTCGGGGGCTATCTACAATGAGCAGTTCTTC.

There are a few counts of this clonotype. This chain links TRBV7-3 with TRBJ2-7; possible D gene TRBD2, 6 bases. CDR3 length equals 15 residues. The germline V and J ends were trimmed by 2 bases and 7 bases, with 18 bases remaining between them. Germline CDR1 and CDR2: SGHTA and FQGTGA. The chain's CDR3 is CASSLVGTGTREQYF. The CDR3 nucleotides are TGTGCCAGCAGCTTAGTGGGGACTGGGACTCGAGAGCAGTACTTC.

This chain joins TRBV5-1 and TRBJ2-5; TRBD2 is a possible D gene (5 bases). The CDR3 is 15 amino acids. The V end lost 4 bases, the J end lost 5 bases, and 18 bases lay between the germline ends. CDR1 is SGHRS and CDR2 is YFSETQ in the germline V gene. The CDR3 DNA reads as TGCGCCAGCAGCGTGAGACTACTCATTCGGGAGACCCAGTACTTC. The encoded protein is CASSVRLLIRETQYF.

The J gene is TRBJ2-7, the V gene TRBV7-9, with 9 bases lining up with TRBD1. The CDR3 runs 15 residues. Losses at the gene ends were 5 bases for V and 1 base for J; bases not matched to a gene: 6. Per germline, CDR1 SEHNR and CDR2 FQNEAQ (reference sequence). In DNA form, the CDR3 reads TGTGCCAGCAGCGTCGGGACAGGGAGGTCCTACGAGCAGTACTTC. It is translated as CASSVGTGRSYEQYF. The variable domain in full, completed from reference TRBV7-9 and TRBJ2-7, reads DTGVSQNPRHKITKRGQNVTFRCDPISEHNRLYWYRQTLGQGPEFLTYFQNEAQLEKSRLLSDRFSAERPKGSFSTLEIQRTEQGDSAMYLCASSVGTGRSYEQYFGPGTRLTVT.

In its sample, this clonotype was seen once. The V and J genes are TRBV4-1 and TRBJ1-5; tentative D call: TRBD1 (6 bases). V was cut by 1 base and J by 4 bases, with 20 bases left in between. Germline-derived CDR1 and CDR2 are MGHRA and YSYEKL. The CDR3 totals 18 residues. The CDR3 here is CASSQGGTGTQNNQPQHF. The DNA of the CDR3 is TGCGCCAGCAGCCAAGGTGGTACCGGGACACAGAATAATCAGCCCCAGCATTTT.

This clonotype was counted at least ten times. The chain uses TRBV5-1 and TRBJ1-1; no reliable D call. Trimming took 1 base from V and 3 from J, leaving 22 bases between them. This CDR3 has 18 residues. Germline values: CDR1 SGHRS, CDR2 YFSETQ. The CDR3 DNA sequence: TGCGCCAGCAGCTTGCGTAAAGCAGGAGGGTGGCACGACACTGAAGCTTTCTTT. Translation gives CASSLRKAGGWHDTEAFF.

This chain links TRBV7-9 with TRBJ2-1, with TRBD2 identical over 9 bases. The V segment lost 3 bases and the J segment 8 bases; nucleotides outside the gene matches: 5. Germline CDR1 is SEHNR and CDR2 is FQNEAQ (reference sequence). This CDR3 spans 14 amino acids. The CDR3 nucleotides are TGTGCCAGCAGCTTGAGCGGGGGGACTCATGAGCAGTTCTTC. Translated: CASSLSGGTHEQFF.

The chain uses TRBV10-2 and TRBJ2-3, with TRBD2 matching 11 bases. Germline CDR1 WSHSY, CDR2 SAAADI. V lost 4 bases and J lost 4; bases outside the gene matches: 7. The CDR3 length is 16 residues. The CDR3 coding sequence is TGCGCCAGCAGTGGTTTAGCGGGGGGGCCTTCAGATACGCAGTATTTT. Translation gives CASSGLAGGPSDTQYF.

In its sample, this clonotype was seen a few times. The CDR3 region is CASRPLVGEGAYTQYF. CDR3 in DNA: TGTGCCAGCAGGCCCCTCGTCGGAGAGGGGGCCTATACGCAGTATTTT. The genes are TRBV12-3 or TRBV12-4 and TRBJ2-3, with TRBD1 matching over 7 bases. The CDR3 totals 16 residues. V trimming: 6 bases; J trimming: 7 bases; junction bases outside the gene matches: 16.